This T cell receptor beta chain is from a study of shared clonotypes between healthy human individuals. General observations from the study: Clonotypes which were not shared had lower generation probabilities than clonotypes that all four donors shared. Incompleteness in sorted-subset sequencing, despite large depth, was shown by rarefaction.

This table comes from immunoSEQ multiplex PCR, and its TCRdb copy is limited to in-frame clones, with some not included. The data show 2 million to 2.5 million clones, 85% to 95% seen once. As for this clone: Its specificity is unknown.

The CDR3 totals 14 residues. The germline gives CDR1 MDHEN, CDR2 SYDVKM. With 4 bases removed from V and 6 bases from J, the gap between germline ends came to 16 bases. The chain couples TRBV28 to TRBJ2-7, with D tentatively TRBD1 (6 bases). This receptor was obtained from a man aged 18 to 35 in good health. Some clones in this sample may be carry-over from other donors' samples. The sample taken for sequencing was naive CD4+ T cells from PBMCs. Subset given: CD45RA+ positively selected. The CDR3 coding sequence is TGTGCCAGCAGTTGGGCCAGGGGAAGGGGCGAGCAGTACTTC. It codes for CASSWARGRGEQYF.